The rows below give T cell receptor beta chains drawn from one sample of a study of beta chain features in type 1 diabetes. Clones were read by immunoSEQ multiplex PCR, and TCRdb kept only the in-frame ones, dropping some. There are fewer than 350,000 clones in the sample; around 16% occur only once, and roughly 0.015% lies in the top ten. The sequenced material came from naive CD4+ T cells from blood. Receptor source: a man aged 18 to 30 with type 1 diabetes. The CDR3 runs from the conserved cysteine through the conserved F or W. D genes are given only for firm matches. Size is stated for part of the rows, as once, few or many counts, or as a class when the clone is expanded.

clone_size	v_call	j_call	d_call	cdr3_nt	cdr3_aa
-	TRBV7-2	TRBJ1-4	TRBD1	TGTGCCAGCAGCTTACAGACAGGGATTAATGAAAAACTGTTTTTT	CASSLQTGINEKLFF
-	TRBV9	TRBJ2-7	-	TGTGCCAGCAGCTCCCAGTTGGGCCAGCCCAGCGAGCAGTACTTC	CASSSQLGQPSEQYF
few	TRBV6-6	TRBJ2-2	TRBD1	TGTGCCAGCGTAAGGGGGCTAGGCGGGGAGCTGTTTTTT	CASVRGLGGELFF
few	TRBV29-1	TRBJ2-5	TRBD1	TGCAGCGTTGCTCTCGCAGGGGGAGAGACCCAGTACTTC	CSVALAGGETQYF
-	TRBV6-5	TRBJ1-1	-	TGTGCCAGCAGTCGGGTTGAAAACACTGAAGCTTTCTTT	CASSRVENTEAFF
-	TRBV6-6	TRBJ2-2	TRBD1	TGTGCCAGCAGCTACCGGACAGGGTTGACCGGGGAGCTGTTTTTT	CASSYRTGLTGELFF
few	TRBV6-6	TRBJ2-3	-	TGTGCCAGCAGTTTCGCCCGGGGCACAGATACGCAGTATTTT	CASSFARGTDTQYF
few	TRBV30	TRBJ1-1	-	TGTGCCTGGAGTGTACGGAGGGCCTCGGGGAACACTGAAGCTTTCTTT	CAWSVRRASGNTEAFF
-	TRBV28	TRBJ2-5	-	TGTGCCAGCAGCCCCCCCCCGGGGGCCCAGTACTTC	CASSPPPGAQYF
-	TRBV25-1	TRBJ1-1	TRBD1	TGTGCCAGCAGTGAGACAGGGGACACTGAAGCTTTCTTT	CASSETGDTEAFF
few	TRBV25-1	TRBJ1-1	TRBD1	TGTGCCAGCAGTGCGACAGGGCGGAGGACTGAAGCTTTCTTT	CASSATGRRTEAFF
-	TRBV28	TRBJ2-1	-	TGTGCCAGCAGTTCTGGACTCCAGCAGTTCTTC	CASSSGLQQFF
-	TRBV27	TRBJ2-4	TRBD1	TGTGCCAGCAGTTCAACAGGGGGGAACGCCAAAAACATTCAGTACTTC	CASSSTGGNAKNIQYF
-	TRBV27	TRBJ1-1	TRBD1	TGTGCCAGCAATTCGAGACAGGGGATGAACACTGAAGCTTTCTTT	CASNSRQGMNTEAFF
few	TRBV4-2	TRBJ2-3	TRBD2	TGTGCCAGCAGCCAAGAATCGCTAGCGGGGAGCACAGATACGCAGTATTTT	CASSQESLAGSTDTQYF
few	TRBV13	TRBJ2-1	TRBD2	TGTGCCAGCAGCTTAGCAGCGGGAGGCGCCTACAATGGGCAGTTCTTC	CASSLAAGGAYNGQFF
-	TRBV5-6	TRBJ2-3	TRBD1	TGTGCCAGCAGCTTGTTTCAGGGGGCGACAGATACGCAGTATTTT	CASSLFQGATDTQYF
-	TRBV5-1	TRBJ1-5	TRBD1	TGCGCCAGCAGCTTGGGGACAGGGGCCAATCAGCCCCAGCATTTT	CASSLGTGANQPQHF
-	TRBV5-1	TRBJ2-7	TRBD2	TGCGCCAGCAGCTTGGATGCTAGCGGGAGGGCCCGGCAGTACTTC	CASSLDASGRARQYF
-	TRBV4-3	TRBJ1-2	-	TGCGCCAGCAGCCAGGAAAGCAGGGTATTTGATGGCTACACCTTC	CASSQESRVFDGYTF
-	TRBV19	TRBJ2-1	-	TGTGCCAGTAGAAACCGGGGTGAGCAGTTCTTC	CASRNRGEQFF
few	TRBV18	TRBJ2-1	TRBD2	TGTGCCAGCTCACCTACGACCCTAGCGGAGTCCTACAATGAGCAGTTCTTC	CASSPTTLAESYNEQFF
many	TRBV29-1	TRBJ2-4	TRBD1	TGCAGCGTTGAACAACAGGGGGGAAACATTCAGTACTTC	CSVEQQGGNIQYF
-	TRBV5-4	TRBJ2-2	-	TGTGCCAGCAGCTTGGCCGGAGGGCGCCTGGGTACCGGGGAGCTGTTTTTT	CASSLAGGRLGTGELFF
few	TRBV15	TRBJ1-1	TRBD1	TGTGCCACCAGCAGGGAGACAGGGACCGAAGCTTTCTTT	CATSRETGTEAFF
-	TRBV14	TRBJ2-3	-	TGTGCCAGCAGCCAAATAACGGGGGATACGCAGTATTTT	CASSQITGDTQYF
-	TRBV15	TRBJ2-3	-	TGTGCCACCAGCAGCGATACCCCAGGACGGACTCGCACAGATACGCAGTATTTT	CATSSDTPGRTRTDTQYF
-	TRBV7-6	TRBJ1-6	-	TGTGCCAGCAGCGGGGACACCTACAATTCACCCCTCCACTTT	CASSGDTYNSPLHF
-	TRBV5-1	TRBJ1-1	TRBD1	TGCGCCAGCAGTACCGGGACAGGGGGCATCGAAGCTTTCTTT	CASSTGTGGIEAFF
-	TRBV6-5	TRBJ2-7	TRBD2	TGTGCCAGCAGTACATCTAGCGGGAGTGGGGAGCAGTACTTC	CASSTSSGSGEQYF
few	TRBV6-5	TRBJ1-2	-	TGTGCCAGCGGTCAGCGAATTAACTATGGCTACACCTTC	CASGQRINYGYTF
few	TRBV30	TRBJ2-7	TRBD1	TGTGCCTGGAACGATCCAAGACAGGGAAAATACGAGCAGTACTTC	CAWNDPRQGKYEQYF
few	TRBV15	TRBJ2-5	-	TGTGCCACCAGCAGAGACGGTGACAGGCGAGGAAAGACCCAGTACTTC	CATSRDGDRRGKTQYF
-	TRBV9	TRBJ2-5	-	TGTGCCTCCAGGGGAGAAGAGACCCAGTACTTC	CASRGEETQYF
-	TRBV4-1	TRBJ2-1	TRBD2	TGCGCCAGCAGCCTCACTAGCGAGTACAATGAGCAGTTCTTC	CASSLTSEYNEQFF
few	TRBV5-1	TRBJ2-2	-	TGCGCCAGCAGCCGTGAAAAACTTAACACCGGGGAGCTGTTTTTT	CASSREKLNTGELFF
-	TRBV9	TRBJ2-7	-	TGTGCCAGCAGCGTAGGGCCCGGGTACGAGCAGTACTTC	CASSVGPGYEQYF
-	TRBV7-9	TRBJ2-3	TRBD1	TGTGCCAGCAGCAAGACAGGGGGGGCCACAGATACGCAGTATTTT	CASSKTGGATDTQYF
few	TRBV11-2	TRBJ1-1	-	TGTGCCAGCAGCTTAAGCATGAACACTGAAGCTTTCTTT	CASSLSMNTEAFF
few	TRBV5-4	TRBJ2-5	TRBD1	TGTGCCAGCAGCTTGGGGACAGGGTTAGAGACCCAGTACTTC	CASSLGTGLETQYF
-	TRBV6-5	TRBJ1-2	-	TGTGCCAGCAGGACCGGGACACCCTATGGCTACACCTTC	CASRTGTPYGYTF
few	TRBV5-1	TRBJ2-1	-	TGCGCCAGCAGCTTGGTGGGAGACAATGAGCAGTTCTTC	CASSLVGDNEQFF
few	TRBV7-2	TRBJ1-5	TRBD1	TGTGCCAGCAGCGTAAGACAGGGGAGAAATCAGCCCCAGCATTTT	CASSVRQGRNQPQHF
-	TRBV7-2	TRBJ2-7	TRBD1	TGTGCCAGCACCTTAGACAGGGCCACCTACGAGCAGTACTTC	CASTLDRATYEQYF
few	TRBV6-6	TRBJ2-3	-	TGTGCCAGCAGTTACGCGGATACGCAGTATTTT	CASSYADTQYF